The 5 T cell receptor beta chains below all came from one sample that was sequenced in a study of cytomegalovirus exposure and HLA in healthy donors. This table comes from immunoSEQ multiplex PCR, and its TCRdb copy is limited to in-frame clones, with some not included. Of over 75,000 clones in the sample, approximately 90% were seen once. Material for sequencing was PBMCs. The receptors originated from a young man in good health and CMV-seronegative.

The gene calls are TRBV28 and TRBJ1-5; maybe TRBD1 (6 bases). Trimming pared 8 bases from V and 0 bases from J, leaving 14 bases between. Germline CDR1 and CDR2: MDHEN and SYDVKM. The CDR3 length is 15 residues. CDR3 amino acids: CASAGTTYSNQPQHF. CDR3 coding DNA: TGTGCCAGCGCCGGGACAACTTATAGCAATCAGCCCCAGCATTTT.

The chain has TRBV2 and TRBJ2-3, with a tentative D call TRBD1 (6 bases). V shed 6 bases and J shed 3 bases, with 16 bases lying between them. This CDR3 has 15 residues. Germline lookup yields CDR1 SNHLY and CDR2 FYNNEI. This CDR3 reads CASRYRVVATDTQYF. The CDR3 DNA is TGTGCCAGCAGGTACAGGGTAGTGGCGACAGATACGCAGTATTTT.

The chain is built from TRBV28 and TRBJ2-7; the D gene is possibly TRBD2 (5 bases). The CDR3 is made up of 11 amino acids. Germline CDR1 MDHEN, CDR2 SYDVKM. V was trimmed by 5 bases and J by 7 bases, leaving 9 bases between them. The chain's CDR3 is CASSPRGEQYF. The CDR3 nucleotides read TGTGCCAGCAGTCCGAGAGGGGAGCAGTACTTC.

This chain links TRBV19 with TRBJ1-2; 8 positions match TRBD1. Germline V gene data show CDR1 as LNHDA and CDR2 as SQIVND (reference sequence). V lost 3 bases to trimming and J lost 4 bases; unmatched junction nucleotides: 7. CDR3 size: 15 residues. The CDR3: CASSMEGTGSYGYTF. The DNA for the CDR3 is TGTGCCAGTAGTATGGAGGGGACAGGCAGCTATGGCTACACCTTC.

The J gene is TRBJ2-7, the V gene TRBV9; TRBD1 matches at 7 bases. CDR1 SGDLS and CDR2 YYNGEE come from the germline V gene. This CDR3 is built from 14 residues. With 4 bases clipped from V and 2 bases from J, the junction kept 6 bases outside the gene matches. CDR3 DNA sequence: TGTGCCAGCAGCCCCGGGACAGTCGCCTACGAGCAGTACTTC. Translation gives CASSPGTVAYEQYF.